A single sample gave rise to the 8 T cell receptor beta chains below, sequenced in a study of blood T cell repertoires in COVID-19. Profiling relied on immunoSEQ multiplex PCR, and the TCRdb table lists in-frame clones only, not all of them. The data show roughly 230,000 clones, with more than 75% seen just once and just under 1% held by the top ten. Material for sequencing was peripheral blood. The receptors come from a man between 35 and 55 years old with acute or convalescent COVID-19.

The chain carries TRBV7-9 and TRBJ1-1, with 7 bases identical to TRBD1. V trimming: 3 bases; J trimming: 2 bases; junction bases outside the gene matches: 3. Germline CDR1 reads SEHNR; CDR2 reads FQNEAQ (reference sequence). CDR3 size: 14 residues. In DNA form, the CDR3 reads TGTGCCAGCAGCTTCCAGGGGGTCAACACTGAAGCTTTCTTT. Translated: CASSFQGVNTEAFF.

The DNA of the CDR3 is TGTGCCAGTGACAGGGAGGATGACACTGAAGCTTTCTTT. This codes for CASDREDDTEAFF. The V call is TRBV12-3 or TRBV12-4, the J call TRBJ1-1; 7 nucleotides line up with TRBD1. The length of the CDR3 is 13 residues. The V gene end was trimmed by 9 bases and the J gene end by 3 bases; junction bases not matched to a gene: 7.

The chain has TRBV30 and TRBJ1-1; perhaps TRBD1 as D (5 bases). Germline-derived CDR1 and CDR2 are GTSNPN and SVGIG (reference sequence). Trimming stripped 5 bases from V and 0 bases from J, with 19 bases between. This CDR3 contains 16 residues. CDR3 sequence reads: CAWGRGEGPMNTEAFF. The CDR3, as DNA: TGTGCCTGGGGAAGAGGGGAGGGACCTATGAACACTGAAGCTTTCTTT.

V usage is TRBV7-2 and J usage is TRBJ2-1; weak D call: TRBD1 (6 bases). V dropped 5 bases and J dropped 2 bases, with 7 bases sitting between them. Germline loops: CDR1 SGHTA, CDR2 FQGNSA. This CDR3 contains 13 residues. The CDR3 protein is CASSGTTYNEQFF. The CDR3 DNA reads as TGTGCCAGCAGCGGGACAACCTACAATGAGCAGTTCTTC.

Turning to this clone: This sample includes further DNA sequences coding for the same CDR3. The J gene is TRBJ1-4, the V gene TRBV5-4, with D unclear. The germline V gene encodes CDR1 SGHNT and CDR2 YYREEE (reference sequence). The CDR3 runs to 13 residues. Trimming took off 4 bases at V and 0 bases at J, with 4 bases between the two ends. CDR3 bases: TGTGCCAGCAGCCGGTCAACTAATGAAAAACTGTTTTTT. Translation: CASSRSTNEKLFF.

V usage is TRBV5-1 and J usage is TRBJ1-1; D is perhaps TRBD1 (5 bases). This CDR3 is 13 amino acids long. Deletions cut 5 bases from V and 1 base from J, with 9 bases between. Germline V lookup: CDR1 SGHRS, CDR2 YFSETQ. As DNA, the CDR3 is TGCGCCAGCAGAGGGGATAAGAACACTGAAGCTTTCTTT. Amino acid sequence: CASRGDKNTEAFF.

The chain recombines TRBV9 with TRBJ1-1; D not resolved. The CDR3 sequence is 14 residues long. Germline lookup yields CDR1 SGDLS and CDR2 YYNGEE. V was pared by 4 bases and J by 1 base, with 11 bases between. The CDR3 protein is CASSPLRGNTEAFF. Here the CDR3 DNA reads TGTGCCAGCAGCCCCCTTCGGGGGAACACTGAAGCTTTCTTT.

This rearrangement joins TRBV28 to TRBJ1-2, with 7 bases fitting TRBD1. The germline V gene encodes CDR1 MDHEN and CDR2 SYDVKM. The CDR3 runs 16 residues. Trimming took 3 bases from V and 2 from J; bases not matched to a gene: 9. CDR3 in amino acids: CASSFIGTARNYGYTF. DNA for the CDR3: TGTGCCAGCAGTTTTATCGGGACAGCGAGGAACTATGGCTACACCTTC.